This TCR beta chain appears in the sequencing data of a study of T cell changes during pregnancy in multiple sclerosis. Produced via immunoSEQ multiplex PCR; TCRdb's table is partial and in-frame only. The repertoire holds about 36,000 clones, with 85% to 95% as singletons. The CDR3 consists of 15 residues. Germline V CDR1 and CDR2: LNHDA, SQIVND (reference sequence). J was trimmed by 6 bases and V by 10 bases; bases with no gene match: 14. The receptor was derived from a female donor with multiple sclerosis, enrolled in a pregnancy study. The sample in question was CD4+ T cells from peripheral blood mononuclear cells, obtained in the first trimester of pregnancy. The V and J genes are TRBV19 and TRBJ1-3, with 8 bases lining up with TRBD1. The CDR3 nucleotides are TGTGCCACTTCCAGGGACAGGACCGTGCAAAACACCATATATTTT. Encoded protein: CATSRDRTVQNTIYF. Based on the CDR3 plus reference TRBV19 and TRBJ1-3, the full variable domain is DGGITQSPKYLFRKEGQNVTLSCEQNLNHDAMYWYRQDPGQGLRLIYYSQIVNDFQKGDIAEGYSVSREKKESFPLTVTSAQKNPTAFYLCATSRDRTVQNTIYFGEGSWLTVV.